This entry describes one TCR beta chain. No cognate antigen has been identified for it. Within one base of it there is no much larger clone, and no base qualities were kept. V and J lose 6 bases and 5 bases, and a span of 11 bases separates them. The germline V gene supplies CDR1 MNHEY and CDR2 SVGAGI. The CDR3 spans 14 residues, from the cysteine through the phenylalanine. Only the CDR3 DNA is retained, 42 bases long and in frame from the first base. Using the immunoSEQ hsTCRbeta Kit, TCR beta CDR3 regions were sequenced from DNA. Per the original workflow: TCR sequencing data were analysed with the ImmunoSEQ Analyzer. T cell clonality was defined as 1 minus Pielou's evenness, calculated on productive rearrangements. To measure T cell diversity, the inverse Simpson index was applied to productive templates. T cell density was TCR beta template counts normalized to usable DNA, estimated by amplifying and sequencing housekeeping genes. TCR metrics were compared across histologic stages using two-sided Kruskal-Wallis tests. As stored in TCRdb, this immuneACCESS dataset retains in-frame rearrangements with V and J assigned. A fraction of the clones does not appear; measured against another copy, unresolved V genes explain less than half of the discrepancy, and the remainder lacks a known reason. V and J calls and clone size are those listed in that table; D and trimming were worked out from the DNA. This sample has 30,000 to 45,000 clones in its table, and about 74% of those were observed once. The ten largest clones represent roughly 6.1% of the sample.

This sample is part of a study of immune evolution from preneoplasia to lung adenocarcinoma (dated by TCRdb to the early 2020s). Concerning the study at large: HLA loss of heterozygosity was seen in about 7.6%, 15% and 36% of AIS, MIA and ADC lesions, and in no AAH lesions. According to the study, fewer than 130 samples went through TCR sequencing. Resected precursor lesions (AAH, AIS, MIA) and invasive adenocarcinomas were compared against paired morphologically normal lung tissue. TCR sequencing data came from 51 patients. Sample size was determined by specimen availability and not by a prior power calculation. The study combined immune gene expression, TCR sequencing and multiplex immunofluorescence to profile immune contexture across lung adenocarcinoma precursors and invasive adenocarcinoma. Class I HLA alleles were inferred from exome data with POLYSOLVER, and allele-specific HLA loss was detected with LOHHLA. A total of some 51 patients with pulmonary nodules who underwent surgical resection were included in the overall cohort. The immune data were combined with whole exome sequencing and methylation data from the same cohort of nodules. Study-wide conclusions, independent of this receptor: The findings rested on association rather than direct causation, and larger cohorts with long-term follow-up and longitudinal biopsies were considered necessary. Clonality was highest in normal lung, while later-stage lesions appeared to have lower clonality but higher T cell density and diversity. Because all patients were from Japan and China, applicability to Western populations was uncertain. T cell clonality was highest in KRAS-mutant nodules compared with EGFR-mutant or double wild-type lesions. Normal lung had the highest top T cell clone frequencies, which appeared to decline progressively from AAH through AIS, MIA and invasive adenocarcinoma.

Resection was performed on patients in Japan or China between the mid-2010s and the late 2010s. Two lung cancer pathologists independently confirmed the histologic diagnosis of each case on H&E slides. To enrich premalignant or tumor cells for nucleic acid extraction, macro-dissection was performed after pathologic assessment. DNA was isolated from FFPE tissue using the AllPrep DNA/RNA FFPE Kit. The chain is encoded by TRBV6-5 joined to TRBJ2-6, and TRBD1 may be the D gene, going by 6 matching bases. This sequence originates from a person aged 60 to 70 with lung adenocarcinoma. The sequencing sample was made of FFPE invasive lung adenocarcinoma tissue. Reading the label with the study, this specimen's cell subset or site is: frankly invasive lung adenocarcinoma (ADC). The CDR3 protein: CASSPGVWANVLTF. The nucleotides read TGTGCCAGCAGCCCAGGGGTCTGGGCCAACGTCCTGACTTTC.